This entry describes one T cell receptor beta chain. Its specificity is not known. This record comes from a study of cytomegalovirus exposure and HLA in healthy donors. Findings and limits, study-wide: In a later analysis, HLA-associated beta chains showed higher expansion and lower generation probabilities than comparable chains. There were some V segments, including TRBV6-2 and TRBV6-3, excluded as indistinguishable.

The CDR3 is 15 residues long. The V end lost 0 bases, the J end lost 0 bases, and 8 bases lay between the germline ends. The germline V gene has CDR1 SGHRS and CDR2 YFSETQ. Both 60 Vbeta primers and 13 Jbeta primers went into the PCR. Here immunoSEQ multiplex PCR was the method, and the copy in TCRdb shows in-frame clones only, minus some. This sample yields about 96,000 clones, of which roughly 80% are seen a single time; roughly 7.3% belongs to the top ten. The sample was PBMCs. This clonotype was obtained from a man in his forties or fifties in good health and CMV-seropositive. V gene TRBV5-1 combines with J gene TRBJ2-3; a weak D match, TRBD2 (6 bases). The CDR3 here is CASSLGGGSTDTQYF. CDR3 DNA sequence: TGCGCCAGCAGCTTGGGTGGGGGGAGCACAGATACGCAGTATTTT.